This T cell receptor (beta chain) was observed in a study of HIV-infected children after antiretroviral therapy interruption. Overall study: Children were on planned treatment interruption or continuous treatment.

This clonotype was seen at least ten times. Treatment here: PENTA 11 planned treatment interruption arm or continuous ART arm. Naive CD4+ CD45RA+ CD45RO- T cells were sorted from thawed PBMCs. Unique molecular identifiers were included in an RNA-based 3' RACE TCR library. TCRdb fed the 3' RACE reads into MiXCR, producing one record per CDR3 protein. The sample yields about 89,000 distinct CDR3 sequences, around 6.9% seen once. This sequence originates from a pool of human donors with HIV. This specimen consisted of CD45RA+ CD4+ T cells from PBMCs, pooled from several time points, obtained from a donor given antiretroviral therapy, either interrupted or continuous. Subset meaning: naive CD4+ CD45RA+ CD45RO- T cells.

The CDR3 DNA sequence: TGTGCCAGGACAACAAACACAGAAGTCTTCTTT. Its protein is CARTTNTEVFF. This chain uses TRBV19 with TRBJ1-1, with D unresolved. Trimming took off 9 bases at V and 14 bases at J, with 19 bases between the two ends. The CDR3 sequence is 11 residues long. Looked up from germline, CDR1 is LNHDA and CDR2 is SQIVND (reference sequence).